Listed below are T cell receptor beta chains from one sample, sequenced in a study of CXCR3-negative and CXCR3-positive naive CD8 T cells. Following a re-call of the 5' RACE reads, TCRdb has one entry per CDR3 protein and lacks DNA. Its clone listing holds about 120,000 distinct CDR3 sequences. Sequenced: naive CXCR3+ CD8+ T cells from blood. The receptors stem from a human donor in good health. Some clones in this sample may be carry-over from other donors' samples. Each CDR3 is given with its conserved first and last residue. Each record gives: V gene, J gene, CDR3 protein.

TRBV4-2	TRBJ1-1	CASSQVFPEGTEAFF
TRBV4-3	TRBJ2-4	CACSGHLAGGPLNIQYF
TRBV29-1	TRBJ2-3	CSVAPGRTDTQYF
TRBV6-5	TRBJ1-2	CASSYSGDYGYTF
TRBV29-1	TRBJ1-1	CSVDSYTEAFF
TRBV5-1	TRBJ1-5	CASGSPPRQIDNSNQPQHF
TRBV7-9	TRBJ2-7	CASSERDSTTYEQYF
TRBV29-1	TRBJ2-7	CSVEFLGAGVPYEQYF
TRBV20-1	TRBJ1-2	CSARPQDTGEGYTF
TRBV27	TRBJ1-2	CASSLDRPDIYGYTF
TRBV20-1	TRBJ2-7	CSASGRNPYEQYF
TRBV20-1	TRBJ2-7	CSAPVGRSYEQYF
TRBV7-2	TRBJ2-5	CASSFPLAGGLYQETQYF
TRBV15	TRBJ1-5	CATSRDGQGAGQPQHF
TRBV6-5	TRBJ2-7	CASSYGAGRNEQYF
TRBV15	TRBJ2-2	CATSKTRTGSIGTGELFF
TRBV7-3	TRBJ2-7	CASSSLGTALPYEQYF
TRBV28	TRBJ2-3	CASSFVSGGAGDTQYF
TRBV27	TRBJ2-7	CASSLSGWGYDEQYF
TRBV7-9	TRBJ2-1	CASSHRTSGQGVEQFF
TRBV29-1	TRBJ2-3	CSVVPGISDTQYF
TRBV20-1	TRBJ1-5	CSARDPVDTDQPQHF
TRBV27	TRBJ2-7	CASSSDYFGEQYF
TRBV14	TRBJ2-7	CASSQALIGVYEQYF
TRBV29-1	TRBJ2-1	CSVRGGPLAGGLYNEQFF
TRBV29-1	TRBJ2-7	CSVEGGTTYEQYF
TRBV15	TRBJ2-2	CATSRDVGTSPGELFF
TRBV29-1	TRBJ2-7	CSVELGQGPKYF
TRBV28	TRBJ1-4	CASSPLDRTTNEKLFF
TRBV20-1	TRBJ2-7	CSAIDDGYEQYF
TRBV5-5	TRBJ2-7	CASSLSAHHYEQYF
TRBV6-2/TRBV6-3	TRBJ2-5	CASSNRGLETQYF
TRBV20-1	TRBJ2-7	CSARLSQFNYEQYF
TRBV28	TRBJ1-2	CATRNRGISMDRGYTF
TRBV11-2	TRBJ2-7	CASRLMKDYEQYF
TRBV4-3	TRBJ2-1	CASSPRQGKSNEQFF
TRBV28	TRBJ1-2	CASSSDPTRQGAIPPYGYTF